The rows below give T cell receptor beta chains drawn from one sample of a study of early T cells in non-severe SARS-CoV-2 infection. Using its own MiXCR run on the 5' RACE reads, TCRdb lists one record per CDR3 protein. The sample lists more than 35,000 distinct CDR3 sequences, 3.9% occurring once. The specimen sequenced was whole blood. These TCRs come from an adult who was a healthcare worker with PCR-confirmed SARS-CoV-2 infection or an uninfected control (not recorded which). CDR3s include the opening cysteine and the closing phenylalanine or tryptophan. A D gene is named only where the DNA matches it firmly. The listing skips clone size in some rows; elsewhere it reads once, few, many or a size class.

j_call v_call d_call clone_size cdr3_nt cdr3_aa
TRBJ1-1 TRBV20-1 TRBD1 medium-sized TGCAGTGCCCGACCCCGACAGGGGGCAGACACTGAAGCTTTCTTT CSARPRQGADTEAFF
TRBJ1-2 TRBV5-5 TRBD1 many TGTGCCAGCAGCCAGGGACAGGGGATGAGCTGGGGCTACACCTTC CASSQGQGMSWGYTF
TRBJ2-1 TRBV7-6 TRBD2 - TGTGCCAGCAGCTTGGTAGCGGGAGTGGTAGATGAGCAGTTCTTC CASSLVAGVVDEQFF
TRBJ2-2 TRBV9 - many TGTGCCAGCAGCGTAGGTGCGGGAAGTGGCACCGGGGAGCTGTTTTTT CASSVGAGSGTGELFF
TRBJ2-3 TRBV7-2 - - TGTGCCAGCAGCGACTTCCCCACAGATACGCAGTATTTT CASSDFPTDTQYF
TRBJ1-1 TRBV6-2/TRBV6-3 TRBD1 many TGTGCCAGCAGTTACGAGACAGGGGGCTATGGCACTGAAGCTTTCTTT CASSYETGGYGTEAFF
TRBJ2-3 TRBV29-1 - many TGCAGCGTTGTTGCTAGCAGTACAGATACGCAGTATTTT CSVVASSTDTQYF
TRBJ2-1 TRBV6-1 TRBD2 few TGTGCCAGCAGTGAACTAGCGGGAGGGTCCTACAATGAGCAGTTCTTC CASSELAGGSYNEQFF
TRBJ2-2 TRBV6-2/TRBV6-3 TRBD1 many TGTGCCAGCAGTCCTCGGGGACAGGGCGCCGGGGAGCTGTTTTTT CASSPRGQGAGELFF
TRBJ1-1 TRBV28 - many TGTGCCAGCCGCACGGTCGGGAACACTGAAGCTTTCTTT CASRTVGNTEAFF
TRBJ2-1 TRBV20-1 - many TGCAGTGCTAGTCTCTCTCTTTTTGAGAGCTCCTACAATGAGCAGTTCTTC CSASLSLFESSYNEQFF
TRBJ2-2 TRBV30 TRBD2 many TGTGCCTATACTAGCGGGAGTGGGGTCGGGGAGCTGTTTTTT CAYTSGSGVGELFF
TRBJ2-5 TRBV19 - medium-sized TGTGCCAGTAGTAATGTTGTTAGACACCGCCCAGAGACCCAGTACTTC CASSNVVRHRPETQYF
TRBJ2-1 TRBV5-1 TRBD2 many TGCGCCAGCAGTTTTAGCGGGGGATCGGGAAATGAGCAGTTCTTC CASSFSGGSGNEQFF
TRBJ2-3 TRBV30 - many TGTGCCTGGAGAGCGTGGGGGGGGGCCTACACAGATACGCAGTATTTT CAWRAWGGAYTDTQYF
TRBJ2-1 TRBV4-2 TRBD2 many TGTGCCAGCAGCCAAGTCGCCGGGAGGGCCTTCAATGAGCAGTTCTTC CASSQVAGRAFNEQFF
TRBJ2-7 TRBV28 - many TGTGCCAGCAGAGGCGGACGGAGGACTTACGAGCAGTACTTC CASRGGRRTYEQYF
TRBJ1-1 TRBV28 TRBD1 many TGTGCCAGCAGGATAACAGGGGCCCGGCGCACTGAAGCTTTCTTT CASRITGARRTEAFF
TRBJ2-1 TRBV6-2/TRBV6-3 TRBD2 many TGTGCCAGCAGTTACGCTAGCGGGAGGTCCAATGAGCAGTTCTTC CASSYASGRSNEQFF
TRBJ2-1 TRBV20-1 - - TGCAGTGCTAGGATAACGGGGTCCCTTAACAATGAGCAGTTCTTC CSARITGSLNNEQFF
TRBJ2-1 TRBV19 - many TGTGCCAGTAGTATAGCCCAAATGAGGTCCAATGAGCAGTTCTTC CASSIAQMRSNEQFF
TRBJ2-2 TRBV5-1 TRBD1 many TGCGCCAGCAGCATAACCGGACAGGGGGCCGGGGAGCTGTTTTTT CASSITGQGAGELFF
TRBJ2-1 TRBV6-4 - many TGTGCCAGCAGTGACTCCGGGGTGGGGGATTACAATGAGCAGTTCTTC CASSDSGVGDYNEQFF
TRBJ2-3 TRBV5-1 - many TGCGCCAGCAGCTTGGTCGCGGCTAGCGGCACAGATACGCAGTATTTT CASSLVAASGTDTQYF
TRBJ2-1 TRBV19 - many TGTGCCAGTAGTCCAGGGGAGAGCTCCTACAATGAGCAGTTCTTC CASSPGESSYNEQFF
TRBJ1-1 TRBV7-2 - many TGTGCCAGCACCCCTCTTAGGTCCACTGAAGCTTTCTTT CASTPLRSTEAFF
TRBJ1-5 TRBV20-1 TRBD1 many TGCAGTGCTAGAGATGCGGACAGGGCACGCGGGCAGCCCCAGCATTTT CSARDADRARGQPQHF
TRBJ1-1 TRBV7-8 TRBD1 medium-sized TGTGCCAGCAGCCTGACAGGGGGGACTGAAGCTTTCTTT CASSLTGGTEAFF
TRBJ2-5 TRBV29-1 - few TGCAGCGTTGAAGATTCTTCAGCGAGACTAGTAGAAGAGACCCAGTACTTC CSVEDSSARLVEETQYF
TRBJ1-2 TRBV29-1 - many TGCAGCGTTGGGACAGCCAATACAGGGGGCTACACCTTC CSVGTANTGGYTF
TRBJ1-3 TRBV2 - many TGTGCCAGCAGTCGGACCGAGCTAGCATACTCTGGAAACACCATATATTTT CASSRTELAYSGNTIYF
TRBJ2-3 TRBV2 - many TGTGCCAGCAGTGAAGCTTTGCGAGGAGATACGCAGTATTTT CASSEALRGDTQYF
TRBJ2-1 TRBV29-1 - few TGCAGCGTTGTTGGGGGGCTAGTGGGCCGGAGTGATGAGCAGTTCTTC CSVVGGLVGRSDEQFF
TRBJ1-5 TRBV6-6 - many TGTGCCAGCAGGCCTACAGCTAATCAGCCCCAGCATTTT CASRPTANQPQHF
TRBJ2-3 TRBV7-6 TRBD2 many TGTGCCAGCAGCTTGGTAGCGGGAGCCTCAGGGACAGATACGCAGTATTTT CASSLVAGASGTDTQYF
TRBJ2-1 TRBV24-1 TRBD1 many TGTGCCACCGGCGAACAGGGGTACCGGCGCAATGAGCAGTTCTTC CATGEQGYRRNEQFF
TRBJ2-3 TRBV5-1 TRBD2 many TGCGCCAGCAGCACCAACCTAGCGGTTACAGATACGCAGTATTTT CASSTNLAVTDTQYF
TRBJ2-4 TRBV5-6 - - TGTGCCAGCAGCTTGGTCGGGGACCAGGGGAACATTCAGTACTTC CASSLVGDQGNIQYF